This T cell receptor (beta chain) was identified during a study of cytomegalovirus exposure and HLA in healthy donors. Findings and caveats of the study: In an earlier analysis, about 90% or about 30%: the productive usage of most TCR beta V segments. For most TCR sequences rarity was the rule, although some public TCRs occurred in many donors.

PCR was performed using 60 Vbeta and 13 Jbeta primers. Sequenced by immunoSEQ multiplex PCR; TCRdb stores in-frame clones only, minus some. The table has more than 110,000 clones, roughly 77% seen once. Healthy bone marrow donors formed the donor group. Germline V CDR1 and CDR2: SQVTM, ANQGSEA. V lost 4 bases, J lost 2 bases, and 12 bases lay in between. This CDR3 contains 14 residues. In the case of this clone: Its cognate antigen is unknown.

The chain recombines TRBV29-1 with TRBJ1-5; D remains unclear. The sequenced sample was PBMCs. The TCR sequence derives from a male donor in good health and CMV-seronegative. CDR3 sequence: CSVVAAGGNQPQHF. In nucleotides, the CDR3 is TGCAGCGTTGTAGCGGCTGGGGGCAATCAGCCCCAGCATTTT.